This TCR beta chain was observed in a study of CD8+ T cells in alopecia areata. The V gene end was trimmed by 0 bases and the J gene end by 0 bases; junction bases not matched to a gene: 2. The CDR3 runs to 15 residues. Germline-derived CDR1 and CDR2 are SGHNT and YYREEE (reference sequence). This clone was detected only once. Extracted from the samples, RNA was reverse transcribed into cDNA to serve as the sequencing template. The data were produced by immunoSEQ multiplex PCR, yet TCRdb's version contains in-frame clones alone and is incomplete. The repertoire has about 190,000 clones, around three fifths of them found once; the top ten carry 14% to 15%.

The sample consisted of CD4+ T cells sorted from blood, taken at week 0. This chain connects TRBV5-4 to TRBJ2-7; TRBD1 matches 8 bases. This TCR came from a human donor with alopecia areata. CDR3 amino acids: CASSLAGQVSYEQYF. The CDR3 region has the DNA TGTGCCAGCAGCTTGGCGGGACAGGTCTCCTACGAGCAGTACTTC.